Each of the 12 T cell receptor beta chains below was sequenced from the same sample in a study of T-cell reconstitution after alpha-beta-depleted transplantation in children. Construction of the TCRbeta library involved unique molecular identifiers. Each CDR3 protein gets one entry after TCRdb re-called the PCR reads with MiXCR. The sample consists of a few hundred thousand distinct CDR3 sequences, 9.5% to 15% of them appearing once. The sample consisted of PBMCs from the stem cell graft donor, taken from the stem cell graft. These TCRs come from a human donor who donated a stem cell graft to a child with combined immunodeficiency.

The chain uses TRBV9 and TRBJ2-7; D gene uncertain. The V end lost 0 bases, the J end lost 2 bases, and 6 bases lay between the germline ends. Germline CDR1 and CDR2: SGDLS and YYNGEE. The CDR3 contains 13 residues. The CDR3 DNA is TGTGCCAGCAGCGTAGGATCAACCTACGAGCAGTACTTC. This gives the protein CASSVGSTYEQYF. The variable domain in full, completed from reference TRBV9 and TRBJ2-7, reads DSGVTQTPKHLITATGQRVTLRCSPRSGDLSVYWYQQSLDQGLQFLIQYYNGEERAKGNILERFSAQQFPDLHSELNLSSLELGDSALYFCASSVGSTYEQYFGPGTRLTVT.

This clonotype was seen a few times. This sequence joins TRBV4-3 and TRBJ2-3, with 9 positions matching TRBD2. Looked up from germline, CDR1 is LGHNA and CDR2 is YSLEER. The CDR3 consists of 13 residues. The junction had 8 bases not matched to a gene; V was cut back by 4 bases and J by 12 bases. The CDR3 is CASSPSQGTSQYF. CDR3 sequence (DNA): TGCGCCAGCAGCCCGTCTCAGGGGACTAGCCAGTATTTT.

This rearrangement joins TRBV6-5 to TRBJ2-7, with D possibly TRBD1 on 5 matching bases. CDR1 MNHEY and CDR2 SVGAGI come from the germline V gene. CDR3 length equals 15 residues. V lost 0 bases and J 1 base, leaving 10 bases between the germline ends. The CDR3: CASSYSTRDSYEQYF. CDR3 DNA sequence: TGTGCCAGCAGTTACTCGACCAGGGATTCCTACGAGCAGTACTTC.

This clonotype is a singleton in its sample. The chain recombines TRBV7-9 with TRBJ2-7; 12 bases are shared with TRBD1. CDR3 length: 16 amino acids. V trimming: 4 bases; J trimming: 2 bases; junction bases outside the gene matches: 6. Germline loops: CDR1 SEHNR, CDR2 FQNEAQ (reference sequence). The CDR3 spells CASSSLGTGGPYEQYF. In DNA form, the CDR3 reads TGTGCCAGCAGCTCCCTCGGGACAGGGGGCCCCTACGAGCAGTACTTC. Full variable domain (rest looked up from reference TRBV7-9 and TRBJ2-7): DTGVSQNPRHKITKRGQNVTFRCDPISEHNRLYWYRQTLGQGPEFLTYFQNEAQLEKSRLLSDRFSAERPKGSFSTLEIQRTEQGDSAMYLCASSSLGTGGPYEQYFGPGTRLTVT.

In its sample, this clonotype was seen a few times. The chain combines TRBV10-3 with TRBJ1-4; D remains unclear. Germline CDR1 is ENHRY and CDR2 is SYGVKD. The V gene lost 10 bases and the J gene lost 0 bases, with 15 bases spanning the gap. The CDR3 covers 15 residues. CDR3 sequence reads: CATARIGATNEKLFF. The CDR3 nucleotides are TGTGCCACTGCCCGAATTGGGGCAACTAATGAAAAACTGTTTTTT.

In this sample, this clonotype turned up many times. This chain connects TRBV7-3 to TRBJ2-7; no firm D call. CDR1 is SGHTA and CDR2 is FQGTGA in the germline V gene. Trimming stripped 1 base from V and 4 bases from J, with 8 bases between. This CDR3 has 13 amino acids. The CDR3: CASSLNRAYEQYF. For the CDR3, the DNA is TGTGCCAGCAGCTTAAATCGGGCATACGAGCAGTACTTC.

The V and J genes are TRBV29-1 and TRBJ2-7; D is tentatively TRBD1 or TRBD2 (5 bases each). CDR3 length: 12 residues. The germline V gene has CDR1 SQVTM and CDR2 ANQGSEA. V was shortened by 7 bases and J by 2 bases, with 12 bases between the two germline ends. CDR3 bases: TGCAGCGCCCGGGACGGCCCCTACGAGCAGTACTTC. It codes for CSARDGPYEQYF.

This clonotype was seen many times. The limits of the CDR3 on the DNA are not certain, so only TCRdb's listed CDR3 is given. The V and J genes are TRBV12-3 or TRBV12-4 and TRBJ2-7. The CDR3 is 11 amino acids long, termini counted. Here the CDR3 reads CASSSSRVQYF.

The chain recombines TRBV6-5 with TRBJ2-7; 7 nucleotides agree with TRBD2. The CDR3 extends over 15 amino acids. The germline V gene has CDR1 MNHEY and CDR2 SVGAGI. Losses at the gene ends were 0 bases for V and 2 bases for J; bases not matched to a gene: 4. CDR3 in amino acids: CASSYSTSLAYEQYF. DNA for the CDR3: TGTGCCAGCAGTTACTCGACTAGCCTAGCCTACGAGCAGTACTTC.

Worth noting for this clonotype: The conserved final phenylalanine or tryptophan is absent from the CDR3, which likely points to a read error. The chain links TRBV5-6 to TRBJ2-5; D is undetermined. Germline CDR1 SGHDT, CDR2 YYEEEE. The ends were cut back, 4 bases at V and 3 bases at J, with 7 bases in the middle. The CDR3 has 12 residues. CDR3 sequence (DNA): TGTGCCAGCAGCGGGATGGAAGAGACCCAGTACTGC. It codes for CASSGMEETQYC.

This clonotype was counted at least ten times. The chain combines TRBV12-3 or TRBV12-4 with TRBJ2-1; 7 nucleotides align to TRBD2. The CDR3 extends over 14 amino acids. V lost 7 bases, J lost 9 bases, and 12 bases stayed unmatched. The CDR3 region has the DNA TGTGCCAGCATAGGAGGCGGGAGAGCGAGTGAGCAGTTCTTC. This translates into CASIGGGRASEQFF.

The chain employs TRBV5-1 and TRBJ1-1, with D tentatively TRBD1 (6 bases). From germline, CDR1 is SGHRS and CDR2 YFSETQ. This CDR3 has 14 amino acids. Trimming took off 0 bases at V and 3 bases at J, with 9 bases between the two ends. The CDR3 spells CASSLGGGHTEAFF. In DNA form, the CDR3 reads TGCGCCAGCAGCTTGGGGGGGGGGCACACTGAAGCTTTCTTT.